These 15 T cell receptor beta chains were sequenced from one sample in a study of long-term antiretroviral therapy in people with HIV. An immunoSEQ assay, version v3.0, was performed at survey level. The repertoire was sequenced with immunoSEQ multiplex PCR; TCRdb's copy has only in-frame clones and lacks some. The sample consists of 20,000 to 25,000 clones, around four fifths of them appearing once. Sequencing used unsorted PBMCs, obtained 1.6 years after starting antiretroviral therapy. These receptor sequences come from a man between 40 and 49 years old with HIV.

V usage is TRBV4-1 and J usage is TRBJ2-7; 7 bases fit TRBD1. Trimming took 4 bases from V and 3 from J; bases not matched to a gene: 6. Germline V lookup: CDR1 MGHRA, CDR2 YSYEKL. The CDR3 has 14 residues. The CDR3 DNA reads TGCGCCAGCAGCCCACCGGGACAGCGCTACGAGCAGTACTTC. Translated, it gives CASSPPGQRYEQYF.

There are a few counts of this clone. CDR3 region: CASGRKSYEQYF. CDR3 in DNA: TGTGCCAGCGGACGAAAATCCTACGAGCAGTACTTC. The rearrangement links TRBV27 to TRBJ2-7; no clear D. Trimming pared 8 bases from V and 1 base from J, leaving 9 bases between. Germline CDR1 and CDR2: MNHEY and SMNVEV (reference sequence). This CDR3 region has 12 residues.

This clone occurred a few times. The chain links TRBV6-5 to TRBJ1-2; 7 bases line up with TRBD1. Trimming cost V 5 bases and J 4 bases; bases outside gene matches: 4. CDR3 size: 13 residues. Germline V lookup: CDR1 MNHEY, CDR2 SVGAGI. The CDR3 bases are TGTGCCAGCAGTCAGGGACAGAGCTATGGCTACACCTTC. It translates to CASSQGQSYGYTF.

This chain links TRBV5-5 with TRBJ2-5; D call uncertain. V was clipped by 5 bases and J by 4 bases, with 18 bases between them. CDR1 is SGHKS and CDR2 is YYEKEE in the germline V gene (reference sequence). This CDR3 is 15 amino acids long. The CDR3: CASSMTGVPSETQYF. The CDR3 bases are TGTGCCAGCAGTATGACTGGGGTCCCCTCAGAGACCCAGTACTTC.

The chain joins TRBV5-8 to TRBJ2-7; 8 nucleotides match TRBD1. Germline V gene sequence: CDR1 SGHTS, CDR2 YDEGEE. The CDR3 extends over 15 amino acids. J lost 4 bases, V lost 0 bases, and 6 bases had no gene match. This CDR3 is CASSLVAGGRYEQYF. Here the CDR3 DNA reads TGTGCCAGCAGCTTGGTGGCAGGGGGCAGGTACGAGCAGTACTTC.

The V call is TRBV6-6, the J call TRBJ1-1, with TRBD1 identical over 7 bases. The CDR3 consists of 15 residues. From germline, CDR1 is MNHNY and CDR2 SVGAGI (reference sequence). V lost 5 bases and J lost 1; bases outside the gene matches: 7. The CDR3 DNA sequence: TGTGCCAGCAGTGGGGACAGTCGAGGGAACACTGAAGCTTTCTTT. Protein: CASSGDSRGNTEAFF.

CDR3 bases: TGTGCCAGCAGCCGTACCGGGACAGGGTCGAATGAGCAGTTCTTC. Protein: CASSRTGTGSNEQFF. The rearrangement uses TRBV5-8 and TRBJ2-1; 9 bases line up with TRBD1. The CDR3 loop spans 15 amino acids. V shed 4 bases and J 7 bases; nucleotides not matched to a gene: 9. Germline V gene sequence: CDR1 SGHTS, CDR2 YDEGEE.

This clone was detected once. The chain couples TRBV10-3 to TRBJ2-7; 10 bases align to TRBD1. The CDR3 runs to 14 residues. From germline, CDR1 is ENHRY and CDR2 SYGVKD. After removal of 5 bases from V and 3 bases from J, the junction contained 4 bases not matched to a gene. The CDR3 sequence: CAISLGTGVYEQYF. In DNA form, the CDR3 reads TGTGCCATCAGTCTCGGGACAGGGGTCTACGAGCAGTACTTC.

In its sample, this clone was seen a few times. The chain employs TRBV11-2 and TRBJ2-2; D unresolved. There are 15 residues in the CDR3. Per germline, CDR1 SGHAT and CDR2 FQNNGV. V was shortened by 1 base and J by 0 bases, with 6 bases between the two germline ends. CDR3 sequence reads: CASSLAQTNTGELFF. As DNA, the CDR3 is TGTGCCAGCAGCTTAGCCCAGACGAACACCGGGGAGCTGTTTTTT.

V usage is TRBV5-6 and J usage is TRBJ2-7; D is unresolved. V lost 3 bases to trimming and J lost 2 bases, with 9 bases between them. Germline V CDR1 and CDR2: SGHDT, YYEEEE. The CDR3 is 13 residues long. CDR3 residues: CASSSDGAYEQYF. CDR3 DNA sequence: TGTGCCAGCAGCTCGGACGGAGCCTACGAGCAGTACTTC.

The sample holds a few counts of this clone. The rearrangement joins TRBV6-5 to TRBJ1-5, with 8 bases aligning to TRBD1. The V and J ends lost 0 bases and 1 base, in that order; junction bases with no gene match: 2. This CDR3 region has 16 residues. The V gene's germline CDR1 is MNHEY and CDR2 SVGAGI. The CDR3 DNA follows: TGTGCCAGCAGTTACTCGCAGGGGGCGAGCAATCAGCCCCAGCATTTT. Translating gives CASSYSQGASNQPQHF.

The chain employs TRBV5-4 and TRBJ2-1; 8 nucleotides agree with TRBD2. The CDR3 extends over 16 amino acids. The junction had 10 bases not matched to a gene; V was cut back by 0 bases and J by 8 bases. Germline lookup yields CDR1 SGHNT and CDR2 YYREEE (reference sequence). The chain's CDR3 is CASSLVPGGPRHEQFF. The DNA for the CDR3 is TGTGCCAGCAGCTTGGTCCCGGGAGGGCCTAGGCATGAGCAGTTCTTC.

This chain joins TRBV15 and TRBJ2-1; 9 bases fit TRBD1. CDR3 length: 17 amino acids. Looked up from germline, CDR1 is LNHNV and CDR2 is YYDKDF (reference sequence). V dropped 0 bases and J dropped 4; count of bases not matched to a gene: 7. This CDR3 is CATSRDRIGTGYNEQFF. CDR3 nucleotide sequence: TGTGCCACCAGCAGAGATCGTATTGGGACAGGGTACAATGAGCAGTTCTTC.

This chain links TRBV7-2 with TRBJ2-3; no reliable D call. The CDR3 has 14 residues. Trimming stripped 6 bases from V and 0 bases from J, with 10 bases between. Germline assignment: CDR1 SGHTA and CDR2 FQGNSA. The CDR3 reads CASSFTVSTDTQYF. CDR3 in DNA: TGTGCCAGCAGTTTTACCGTTAGCACAGATACGCAGTATTTT.

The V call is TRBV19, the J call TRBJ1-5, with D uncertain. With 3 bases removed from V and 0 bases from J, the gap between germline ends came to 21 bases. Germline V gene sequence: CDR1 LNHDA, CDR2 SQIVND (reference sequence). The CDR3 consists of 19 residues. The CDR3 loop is CASSIRSSVGTNSNQPQHF. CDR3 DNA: TGTGCCAGTAGTATTCGGTCGTCCGTAGGCACCAATAGCAATCAGCCCCAGCATTTT.